This T cell receptor beta chain was sequenced in a study of OX40 agonist ivuxolimab in advanced cancers. Study-wide context: At doses from 0.01 to 10 mg/kg, patients were given intravenous ivuxolimab every 2 weeks. Broader study findings: Relatively little clonal expansion, among the lowest observed, appeared in partial responders at 0.1-3.0 mg/kg.

This CDR3 is built from 13 residues. CDR1 and CDR2 from the germline V gene are MNHNY and SVGAGI (reference sequence). Trimming took off 0 bases at V and 3 bases at J, with 6 bases between the two ends. TCRdb's copy holds only in-frame clones and misses some; the assay was immunoSEQ multiplex PCR. The table shows about 82,000 clones, with roughly 90% occurring only once. Remarks on this clone: What it binds is unknown. Other nucleotide sequences in the sample specify the same CDR3.

The sequencing used CD4+ or CD8+ T cells sorted from blood, collected in a trial of the OX40 agonist ivuxolimab. The receptor's source is an adult with an advanced solid tumor such as melanoma, head and neck, liver or kidney cancer. The rearrangement joins TRBV6-6 to TRBJ2-7, with D unclear. The DNA of the CDR3 is TGTGCCAGCAGTTACTCTGGAAGCTACGAGCAGTACTTC. Translated: CASSYSGSYEQYF.